These 8 T cell receptor beta chains were sequenced from one sample in a study of regulatory T cells in long-lasting Graves disease. TCR beta libraries were built with iRepertoire HTBI primers and Arm-PCR of CDR3 regions. MiXCR, applied by TCRdb to the multiplex PCR reads, yields one record per CDR3 protein. This table holds more than 300,000 distinct CDR3 sequences, 15% to 20% found once. The time point was: persistent/refractory GD, antithyroid drugs over 5 years with positive TRAb. With RNA extracted from PBMCs as input, the TCR library was made. The sequences come from peripheral blood mononuclear cells (PBMCs), collected when the disease was refractory, from a patient treated with antithyroid drugs. The origin of the receptors is a female donor with Graves disease.

V gene TRBV7-6 combines with J gene TRBJ2-7; 9 positions match TRBD2. V lost 8 bases and J lost 6; bases outside the gene matches: 8. The CDR3 sequence is 13 residues long. The germline V gene has CDR1 SGHVS and CDR2 FNYEAQ. The CDR3 loop is CASGGLARLEQYF. The CDR3 DNA sequence: TGTGCCAGCGGGGGACTAGCTCGTCTCGAGCAGTACTTC.

The rearrangement uses TRBV2 and TRBJ2-1; no firm D call. V was pared by 7 bases and J by 0 bases, with 7 bases between. The CDR3 totals 13 residues. Per the germline V gene, CDR1 is SNHLY and CDR2 is FYNNEI. The CDR3 region is CASNTDSYNEQFF. In nucleotides, the CDR3 is TGTGCCAGCAACACAGACTCCTACAATGAGCAGTTCTTC.

This clonotype was seen a few times. The CDR3 protein is CASQGGGRNTEAFF. As DNA, the CDR3 is TGCGCCAGTCAGGGGGGGGGAAGGAACACTGAAGCTTTCTTT. The genes are TRBV5-1 and TRBJ1-1; the match to TRBD1 covers 7 bases. CDR3 length: 14 residues. With 8 bases clipped from V and 1 base from J, the junction kept 8 bases outside the gene matches. The germline V gene has CDR1 SGHRS and CDR2 YFSETQ.

This clonotype was detected many times. The junction shows a germline mismatch at one end, possibly a read error. The V gene is TRBV12-3 or TRBV12-4, the J gene TRBJ1-5; D perhaps matches TRBD1 (5 bases). This CDR3 has 17 residues. CDR3 residues: CASSLAGGGGSNQPQHF. The CDR3 DNA follows: TGTGCCAGCAGCTTAGCTGGGGGAGGTGGCAGCAATCAGCCCCAGCATTTT.

The sample holds many counts of this clonotype. The chain recombines TRBV2 with TRBJ2-7, with a weak D call TRBD2 (6 bases). The germline CDR1 and CDR2 sequences are SNHLY and FYNNEI. The V end lost 3 bases, the J end lost 5 bases, and 14 bases lay between the germline ends. CDR3 length equals 14 residues. The CDR3 DNA reads as TGTGCCAGCAGTGATTGGGGGGTCCCCGACGAGCAGTACTTC. Translating it yields CASSDWGVPDEQYF.

In its sample, this clonotype was seen many times. The chain carries TRBV12-3 or TRBV12-4 and TRBJ2-7; TRBD1 matches 7 bases. CDR3 length: 14 residues. With 5 bases clipped from V and 4 bases from J, the junction kept 8 bases outside the gene matches. The CDR3 region is CASSPRTGVYEQYF. CDR3 coding DNA: TGTGCCAGCAGTCCGCGGACAGGAGTATACGAGCAGTACTTC.

V gene TRBV18 combines with J gene TRBJ1-6, with D maybe TRBD1 (6 bases). The germline V gene encodes CDR1 KGHSH and CDR2 LQKENI. The CDR3 is 14 residues long. The V end was cut by 3 bases, the J end by 7 bases, with 10 bases between. CDR3 residues: CASSPGRGNSPLHF. The CDR3 DNA sequence: TGTGCCAGCTCACCGGGCAGGGGAAATTCACCCCTCCACTTT.

The J gene is TRBJ1-1, the V gene TRBV19, with no clear D. Germline V CDR1 and CDR2: LNHDA, SQIVND (reference sequence). This CDR3 region has 14 residues. V dropped 2 bases and J dropped 4 bases, with 11 bases sitting between them. In nucleotides, the CDR3 is TGTGCCAGTAGTATAATGGGATACCTCACTGAAGCTTTCTTT. It is translated as CASSIMGYLTEAFF.